These T cell receptor beta chains were read from a single sample in a study of radiation and T cells in renal cell carcinoma. Produced via immunoSEQ multiplex PCR; TCRdb's table is partial and in-frame only. The table has roughly 120,000 clones, roughly 85% seen once. The material was blood, obtained from a patient whose treatment included radiotherapy and nephrectomy. The receptors originated from a woman aged 55-69 years with renal cell carcinoma. Each CDR3 is given without its conserved first and last residue.

j_call,v_call,cdr3_aa
TRBJ2-5,TRBV6-1,ASSDRRGTSGRKTQY
TRBJ2-3,TRBV10-1,ASSEARGLDTQY
TRBJ1-2,TRBV6-1,ASRPGSDYGYT
TRBJ2-7,TRBV5-6,ASSLGTGGWYEQY
TRBJ1-2,TRBV19,ASSRGDRNYGYT
TRBJ1-1,TRBV28,ASSGAALVRDTEAF
TRBJ1-5,TRBV19,ASSKNRDSNQPQH
TRBJ1-4,TRBV6-1,ASSPAPGRDEKLF
TRBJ2-2,TRBV9,ASSPEDRHSTGELF
TRBJ2-7,TRBV4-3,ASSQDQTSGSKY
TRBJ2-7,TRBV19,ASSTFAGQGGMREQY
TRBJ1-1,TRBV19,ASSIDSGGVNTEAF
TRBJ1-2,TRBV9,ASSAAGINSYT
TRBJ2-1,TRBV9,ASSRQGAYNEQF
TRBJ1-4,TRBV6-1,ASSEPVIGNEKLF
TRBJ2-5,TRBV28,ASSPAGAGLETQY
TRBJ2-7,TRBV6-1,ASRSGVPPYEQY
TRBJ2-7,TRBV27,ASSSPRDRELKY
TRBJ2-7,TRBV6-5,ASSLTGTGGEKY
TRBJ1-2,TRBV28,ASRQNYGYT
TRBJ2-5,TRBV6-5,ASSANRRLETQY
TRBJ2-7,TRBV4-1,ASSQRVGTGLYEQY
TRBJ1-2,TRBV20-1,SASGPPGYT
TRBJ2-2,TRBV4-3,ASSQDRERTGELF
TRBJ2-2,TRBV5-6,ASSRGGTGELF
TRBJ1-2,TRBV19,ASSARTLPQSLYGYT
TRBJ2-7,TRBV6-5,ASSYSRDRPPYEQY
TRBJ2-3,TRBV11-2,ASSDKPHTDTQY
TRBJ2-2,TRBV18,ASSLRLRPERLQNTGELF
TRBJ2-4,TRBV19,ASSAPDKRGIQY
TRBJ1-2,TRBV2,ASSMGARTDIYGYT
TRBJ2-2,TRBV5-1,ASSSQGRDITGELF
TRBJ1-1,TRBV30,AWNPTRHTEAF
TRBJ2-6,TRBV7-2,ASSPMTGLAHSGANVLT
TRBJ1-3,TRBV28,ASSSTVISGNTIY
TRBJ1-4,TRBV9,ASSVGVGEKLF
TRBJ2-1,TRBV2,AIISGYNEQF
TRBJ2-1,TRBV5-1,ASSSSGTSSPLGNEQF
TRBJ2-5,TRBV7-9,ASSLGTQGETQY
TRBJ1-1,TRBV9,ASSVGDTEAF
TRBJ2-7,TRBV5-5,ASSSTASSYEQY
TRBJ2-6,TRBV19,ASSIGQAHTNVLT
TRBJ2-6,TRBV18,ASSKQSSGANVLT
TRBJ1-1,TRBV19,ASTVTGFDTEAF
TRBJ2-7,TRBV11-2,ASSLVAGTSYEQY
TRBJ2-5,TRBV6-1,ASGRQGTQY
TRBJ2-1,TRBV5-4,ASSFDPMEQF
TRBJ2-7,TRBV7-9,ASSSGTVEQY